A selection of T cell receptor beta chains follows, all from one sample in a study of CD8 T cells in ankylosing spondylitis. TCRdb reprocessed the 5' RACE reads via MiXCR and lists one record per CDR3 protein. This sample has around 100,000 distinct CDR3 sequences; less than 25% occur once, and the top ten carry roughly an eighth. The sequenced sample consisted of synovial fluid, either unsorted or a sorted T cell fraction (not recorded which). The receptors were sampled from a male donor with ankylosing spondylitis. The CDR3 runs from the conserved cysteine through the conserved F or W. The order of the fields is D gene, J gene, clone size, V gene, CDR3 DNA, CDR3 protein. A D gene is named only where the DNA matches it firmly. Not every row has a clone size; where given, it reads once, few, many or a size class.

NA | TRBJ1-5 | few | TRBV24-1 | TGTGCCACCAGCGGGGGATTCAATCAGCTCCAGCATTTT | CATSGGFNQLQHF
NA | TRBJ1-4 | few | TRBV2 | TGTGCCAGCAGGACTGATGAAAAACTGTTTTTT | CASRTDEKLFF
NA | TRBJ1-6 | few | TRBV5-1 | TGCGCCAGCTCCTTCGGGGCCTCGAGCTCCTATAATTCACCCCTCCACTTT | CASSFGASSSYNSPLHF
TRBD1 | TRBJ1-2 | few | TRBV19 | TGTGCCAGTAGTCTCGAAGGGACAGCGACCCTCTACACCTTC | CASSLEGTATLYTF
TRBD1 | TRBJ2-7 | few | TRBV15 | TGTGCCACCAGCAGAGCAGATTATTGGGACAGCAGCTACGAGCAGTACTTC | CATSRADYWDSSYEQYF
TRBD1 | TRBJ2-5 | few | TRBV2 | TGTGCCAGCAGTGAAGCGCAGGGGACAGTCGTAGAGACCCAGTACTTC | CASSEAQGTVVETQYF
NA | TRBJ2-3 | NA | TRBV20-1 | TGCAGTGCTGGATTTAGCACAGATACGCAGTATTTT | CSAGFSTDTQYF
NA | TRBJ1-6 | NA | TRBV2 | TGTGCCAGCAGTGGCAATTCACCCCTCCACTTT | CASSGNSPLHF
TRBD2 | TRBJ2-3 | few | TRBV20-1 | TGCAGTGCTATCCCGGGACTAGCGGGAGACAGTGACACAGATACGCAGTATTTT | CSAIPGLAGDSDTDTQYF
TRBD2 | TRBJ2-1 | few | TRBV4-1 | TGCGCCAGCAGCCCGAGCGGGGGCAATTTAAATGAGCAGTTCTTC | CASSPSGGNLNEQFF
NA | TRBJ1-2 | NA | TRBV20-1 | TGCAGTGCTAGAGTTGTAGGGGGCTACACCTTC | CSARVVGGYTF
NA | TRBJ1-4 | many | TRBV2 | TGTGCCAGCAGTGAGCAGTCACTAACTGAAAAACTGTTTTTT | CASSEQSLTEKLFF
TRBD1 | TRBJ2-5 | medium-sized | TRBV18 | TGTGCCAGCGAAAGGGGACAGAGGGAGACCCAGTACTTC | CASERGQRETQYF
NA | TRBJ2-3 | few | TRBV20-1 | TGCAGTGCTCTTACAGGAAGCAGCACAGATACGCAGTATTTT | CSALTGSSTDTQYF
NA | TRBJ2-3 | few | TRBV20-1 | TGCAGTGCTACCGGTGTGGATACGCAGTATTTT | CSATGVDTQYF
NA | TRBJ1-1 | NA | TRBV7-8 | TGTGCCAGCAGACTGACAGGAGGCGACACTGAAGCTTTCTTT | CASRLTGGDTEAFF
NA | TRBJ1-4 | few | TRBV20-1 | TGCAGTGCTAGAGACCCCGGGAGCCGCGAAGTGGAAAAACTGTTTTTT | CSARDPGSREVEKLFF
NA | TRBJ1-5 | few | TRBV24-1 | TGTGCCACCAGTGATATACAGGACAATCAGCCCCAGCATTTT | CATSDIQDNQPQHF